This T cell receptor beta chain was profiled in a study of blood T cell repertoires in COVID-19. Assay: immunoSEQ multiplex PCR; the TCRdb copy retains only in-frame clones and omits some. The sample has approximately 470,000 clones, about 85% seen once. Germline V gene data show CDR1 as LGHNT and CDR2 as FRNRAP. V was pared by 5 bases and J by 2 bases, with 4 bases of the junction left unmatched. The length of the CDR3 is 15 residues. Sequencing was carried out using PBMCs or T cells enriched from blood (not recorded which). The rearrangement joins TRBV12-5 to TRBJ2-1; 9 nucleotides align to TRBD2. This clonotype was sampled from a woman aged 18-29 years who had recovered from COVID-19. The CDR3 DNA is TGTGCTAGTGGTCCCCCTAGCGGGGCCTACAATGAGCAGTTCTTC. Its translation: CASGPPSGAYNEQFF.